One T cell receptor (beta chain) is described in this entry. Averaging around 120 mL, one heparinised blood draw was given by each donor. The entirety of the isolated RNA underwent reverse transcription, so expressed TCRB transcripts were sequenced. Using immunoSEQ multiplex PCR, the repertoire was profiled, and TCRdb retains in-frame clones only, with some absent. The sample contains a few hundred thousand clones, around 10% of which appear only once. The CDR3 loop spans 14 amino acids. Looked up from germline, CDR1 is LGHNA and CDR2 is YNFKEQ. V lost 1 base, J lost 1 base, and 7 bases lay in between. The data stem from a study of beta chain features in type 1 diabetes. Study as a whole: Patient and healthy donor groups were alike in age, gender and cell yields.

This chain connects TRBV4-2 to TRBJ1-1; D might be TRBD1 (5 bases). The specimen sequenced was naive CD4+ T cells from blood. This TCR came from a young woman in good health. The CDR3 bases are TGTGCCAGCAGCCAAGGCAGGGCGAACACTGAAGCTTTCTTT. Translation: CASSQGRANTEAFF.